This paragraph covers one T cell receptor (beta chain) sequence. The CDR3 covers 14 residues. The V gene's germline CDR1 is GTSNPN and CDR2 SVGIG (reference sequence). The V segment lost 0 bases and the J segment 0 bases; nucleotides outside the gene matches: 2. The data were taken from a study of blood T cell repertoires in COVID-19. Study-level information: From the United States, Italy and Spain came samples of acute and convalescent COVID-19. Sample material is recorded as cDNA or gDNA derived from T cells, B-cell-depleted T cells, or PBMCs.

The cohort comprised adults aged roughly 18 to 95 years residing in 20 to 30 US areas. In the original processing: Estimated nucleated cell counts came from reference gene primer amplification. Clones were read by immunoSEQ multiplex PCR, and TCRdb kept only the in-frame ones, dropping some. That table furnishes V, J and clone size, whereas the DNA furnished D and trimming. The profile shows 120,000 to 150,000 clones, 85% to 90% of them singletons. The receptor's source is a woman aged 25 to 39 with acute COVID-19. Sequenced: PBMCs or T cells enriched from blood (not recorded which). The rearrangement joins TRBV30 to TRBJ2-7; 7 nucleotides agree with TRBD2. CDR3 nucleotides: TGTGCCTGGAGTGTTGGCGGGAGCTCCTACGAGCAGTACTTC. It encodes CAWSVGGSSYEQYF.